Following are 14 T cell receptor beta chains from one sample sequenced in a study of CD8 T cells in ankylosing spondylitis (dated by TCRdb to about 2017). Study-level results and caveats: A TCR beta motif of several highly homologous amino acid variants appeared characteristic of blood from ankylosing spondylitis patients.

Their antigen targets remain unknown. Preparation of the library involved 5' RACE. These reads were obtained on an Illumina HiSeq 2500. Using fastp at Q25 and MiXCR, TCRdb reprocessed the public reads and kept productive beta chains. Rows are combined by CDR3 protein, so each entry shows the most common genes and DNA. For this sample there are 500,000 to 550,000 distinct CDR3 sequences; approximately 12% appear just once. In total, the top ten clones hold approximately 6.2% of the sample. Sequenced: blood, either unsorted or a sorted T cell fraction (not recorded which). The source is a male donor with ankylosing spondylitis.

The sample holds a few counts of this clonotype. This chain uses TRBV11-2 with TRBJ2-1; D remains ambiguous. The CDR3 is 13 amino acids. Trimming cost V 4 bases and J 5 bases, with 9 bases left between them. The V gene's germline CDR1 is SGHAT and CDR2 FQNNGV. In nucleotides, the CDR3 is TGTGCCAGCAGCTCGTCGCCTAACAATGAGCAGTTCTTC. Protein: CASSSSPNNEQFF.

This chain links TRBV29-1 with TRBJ2-7; TRBD2 aligns across 15 bases. V lost 4 bases to trimming and J lost 3 bases; unmatched junction nucleotides: 1. CDR1 and CDR2 from the germline V gene are SQVTM and ANQGSEA. This CDR3 is 14 amino acids long. This chain's CDR3 is CSVGGLAGGYEQYF. CDR3 DNA: TGCAGCGTTGGGGGACTAGCGGGAGGCTACGAGCAGTACTTC.

This clonotype was recorded at least ten times. The chain couples TRBV11-1 to TRBJ2-6; D unresolved. This CDR3 spans 19 amino acids. In germline, CDR1 is SGHAT, CDR2 FQDESV (reference sequence). The V and J ends lost 4 bases and 0 bases respectively, with 19 bases between them. The CDR3 protein is CASSSGPTFKTSGANVLTF. As DNA, the CDR3 is TGTGCCAGCAGCTCAGGTCCGACATTCAAAACCTCTGGGGCCAACGTCCTGACTTTC. The full variable domain, with the rest looked up from reference TRBV11-1 and TRBJ2-6, is EAEVAQSPRYKITEKSQAVAFWCDPISGHATLYWYRQILGQGPELLVQFQDESVVDDSQLPKDRFSAERLKGVDSTLKIQPAELGDSAMYLCASSSGPTFKTSGANVLTFGAGSRLTVL.

This chain uses TRBV6-5 with TRBJ1-1, with D possibly TRBD1 on 5 matching bases. Germline V lookup: CDR1 MNHEY, CDR2 SVGAGI. V was shortened by 2 bases and J by 3 bases, with 16 bases between the two germline ends. The CDR3 consists of 16 residues. The CDR3 protein is CASSYGTWGLDTEAFF. In DNA form, the CDR3 reads TGTGCCAGCAGTTACGGGACCTGGGGTTTGGACACTGAAGCTTTCTTT.

This clonotype was recorded at least ten times. The chain joins TRBV29-1 to TRBJ2-1, with D maybe TRBD2 (5 bases). From germline, CDR1 is SQVTM and CDR2 ANQGSEA. Trimming took 7 bases from V and 10 from J, leaving 23 bases between them. The CDR3 covers 14 residues. This CDR3 reads CSAGWRISRGEQFF. The DNA for the CDR3 is TGCAGCGCCGGGTGGCGGATTTCTCGGGGAGAGCAGTTCTTC.

V gene TRBV10-3 combines with J gene TRBJ2-4; D gene ambiguous. The CDR3 is made up of 16 amino acids. Germline-derived CDR1 and CDR2 are ENHRY and SYGVKD. V shed 2 bases and J shed 1 base, with 12 bases lying between them. CDR3 DNA: TGTGCCATCAGTGAGCGGACGGACGGGGCCAAAAACATTCAGTACTTC. The encoded protein is CAISERTDGAKNIQYF.

This clonotype occurred a few times. This chain joins TRBV14 and TRBJ2-7, with a tentative D call TRBD2 (5 bases). Trimming shortened V by 4 bases and J by 6 bases, and 10 bases separated the two germline ends. Per the germline V gene, CDR1 is SGHDN and CDR2 is FVKESK. This CDR3 is 12 amino acids long. The CDR3 region is CASSRLGLEQYF. The CDR3 region has the DNA TGTGCCAGCAGCCGCCTTGGACTCGAGCAGTACTTC.

This clonotype showed up just a few times. The genes are TRBV28 and TRBJ2-1; D possibly corresponds to TRBD2 (6 bases). CDR1 MDHEN and CDR2 SYDVKM come from the germline V gene. V was trimmed by 6 bases and J by 4 bases, leaving 16 bases between them. The CDR3 length is 15 residues. CDR3 sequence: CASSLPGLGYNEQFF. The CDR3 DNA reads TGTGCCAGCAGCTTGCCGGGACTTGGTTACAATGAGCAGTTCTTC.

For the CDR3, the DNA is TGTGCCAGCAGCCAAAGGTCTCAGGCATGGAATGAGCAGTTCTTC. It translates to CASSQRSQAWNEQFF. This chain joins TRBV3-1 and TRBJ2-1, with D unresolved. The CDR3 has 15 amino acids. The germline V gene has CDR1 LGHDT and CDR2 YNNKEL (reference sequence). Trimming cost V 2 bases and J 7 bases, with 15 bases left between them.

This chain links TRBV6-1 with TRBJ2-1; 16 bases agree with TRBD2. CDR1 MNHNS and CDR2 SASEGT come from the germline V gene. CDR3 length: 16 residues. J was trimmed by 8 bases and V by 6 bases; bases with no gene match: 7. The CDR3 protein is CASSRGTSGRAYEQFF. CDR3 coding DNA: TGTGCCAGCAGCCGAGGGACTAGCGGGAGGGCCTATGAGCAGTTCTTC.

V gene TRBV28 combines with J gene TRBJ1-1, with 8 bases lining up with TRBD1. This CDR3 has 15 residues. V shed 5 bases, J shed 10 bases, and the junction held 15 bases outside the gene matches. CDR1 MDHEN and CDR2 SYDVKM come from the germline V gene. The CDR3 coding sequence is TGTGCCAGCAGTGGCATCCCGGGACAGGATGCCGGAGCTTTCTTT. It yields the protein CASSGIPGQDAGAFF.

This clonotype was found a few times. This chain uses TRBV7-2 with TRBJ1-2, with D perhaps TRBD1 (5 bases). This CDR3 comprises 14 residues. CDR1 SGHTA and CDR2 FQGNSA come from the germline V gene. Trimming pared 5 bases from V and 0 bases from J, leaving 10 bases between. CDR3 DNA sequence: TGTGCCAGCAGCGCCCGGACAACTAACTATGGCTACACCTTC. Translation gives CASSARTTNYGYTF.

The V gene is TRBV27, the J gene TRBJ1-1, with D maybe TRBD1 (6 bases). Deletions cut 9 bases from V and 11 bases from J, with 31 bases between. The length of the CDR3 is 16 residues. Germline-derived CDR1 and CDR2 are MNHEY and SMNVEV (reference sequence). The CDR3 DNA sequence: TGTGCCAGTGGGGTTTTTGGAAGCTCGGGGGCGCAGGACGCTTTCTTT. Translated: CASGVFGSSGAQDAFF.

The V gene is TRBV20-1, the J gene TRBJ2-7; D is ambiguous. The CDR3 is made up of 10 amino acids. The germline V gene has CDR1 DFQATT and CDR2 SNEGSKA (reference sequence). CDR3 coding DNA: TGCTCTTCGGACGGCTACGAGCAGTACTTC. Amino acids: CSSDGYEQYF.